The 17 T cell receptor beta chains below all came from one sample that was sequenced in a study of blood T cell repertoires in COVID-19. Assay used: immunoSEQ multiplex PCR; TCRdb lists only in-frame clones, some missing. The sample lists 65,000 to 85,000 clones; approximately 79% were seen once. Sample: peripheral blood. The source of these receptors is a woman of 80 years or more with active or convalescent COVID-19.

The V gene is TRBV2, the J gene TRBJ2-5, with D tentatively TRBD2 (5 bases). CDR1 SNHLY and CDR2 FYNNEI come from the germline V gene. CDR3 size: 15 residues. The V and J ends lost 1 base and 4 bases respectively, with 13 bases between them. CDR3 sequence: CASSEVTGMGETQYF. CDR3 in DNA: TGTGCCAGCAGTGAAGTAACGGGAATGGGAGAGACCCAGTACTTC.

The V gene is TRBV12-3 or TRBV12-4, the J gene TRBJ1-1; no clear D. The CDR3 runs 12 residues. The ends were cut back, 3 bases at V and 4 bases at J, with 6 bases in the middle. The DNA for the CDR3 is TGTGCCAGCAGTTTGGTGGCCACTGAAGCTTTCTTT. Translated, it gives CASSLVATEAFF.

This CDR3 is CASSLERSYNEQFF. CDR3 coding DNA: TGTGCCAGCAGCTTAGAGCGCTCCTACAATGAGCAGTTCTTC. The chain carries TRBV7-8 and TRBJ2-1; D gene unclear. V was clipped by 1 base and J by 0 bases, with 4 bases between them. CDR3 length: 14 residues. CDR1 and CDR2 from the germline V gene are SGHVS and FQNEAQ. Filled out from reference TRBV7-8 and TRBJ2-1, the complete variable domain reads GAGVSQSPRYKVAKRGQDVALRCDPISGHVSLFWYQQALGQGPEFLTYFQNEAQLDKSGLPSDRFFAERPEGSVSTLKIQRTQQEDSAVYLCASSLERSYNEQFFGPGTRLTVL.

V usage is TRBV7-2 and J usage is TRBJ2-4; a possible D gene is TRBD1 (5 bases). The CDR3 runs 15 residues. Per germline, CDR1 SGHTA and CDR2 FQGNSA. V dropped 0 bases and J dropped 2 bases, with 8 bases sitting between them. CDR3 sequence: CASSLAAGSKNIQYF. The CDR3 nucleotides are TGTGCCAGCAGCTTAGCGGCAGGGTCCAAAAACATTCAGTACTTC.

The chain carries TRBV24-1 and TRBJ2-2; 12 nucleotides match TRBD1. CDR1 and CDR2 (germline): KGHDR, SFDVKD. The CDR3 has 16 amino acids. V trimming: 7 bases; J trimming: 7 bases; junction bases outside the gene matches: 9. CDR3 DNA: TGTGCCACCAGACAGACCGGGACAGGGGGCGGCGGGGAGCTGTTTTTT. Translated, it gives CATRQTGTGGGGELFF.

This chain uses TRBV5-1 with TRBJ2-3; no clear D gene. Germline V gene data show CDR1 as SGHRS and CDR2 as YFSETQ. With 4 bases removed from V and 0 bases from J, the gap between germline ends came to 15 bases. CDR3 length: 16 amino acids. DNA for the CDR3: TGCGCCAGCAGCCACCAACAGATTACTAGCACAGATACGCAGTATTTT. Translating gives CASSHQQITSTDTQYF.

The rearrangement joins TRBV7-2 to TRBJ1-2; D is ambiguous. CDR3 length: 14 residues. The V end lost 2 bases, the J end lost 0 bases, and 7 bases lay between the germline ends. Per germline, CDR1 SGHTA and CDR2 FQGNSA. The CDR3 sequence: CASSLSPANYGYTF. The CDR3 DNA reads TGTGCCAGCAGCTTATCACCGGCTAACTATGGCTACACCTTC. The full variable domain, its missing parts supplied by reference TRBV7-2 and TRBJ1-2, is GAGVSQSPSNKVTEKGKDVELRCDPISGHTALYWYRQSLGQGLEFLIYFQGNSAPDKSGLPSDRFSAERTGGSVSTLTIQRTQQEDSAVYLCASSLSPANYGYTFGSGTRLTVV.

The rearrangement joins TRBV7-9 to TRBJ2-1; 7 bases agree with TRBD1. The germline V gene has CDR1 SEHNR and CDR2 FQNEAQ (reference sequence). The CDR3 totals 17 residues. The trim removed 3 bases at V and 4 bases at J, leaving 12 bases unmatched. Written as DNA, the CDR3 is TGTGCCAGCAGCTTTGGGTTGCGGACAGGATCTTACAATGAGCAGTTCTTC. Its protein is CASSFGLRTGSYNEQFF.

This clone was detected only a few times. V and J are TRBV11-2 and TRBJ2-3, with 8 bases aligning to TRBD1. The V gene's germline CDR1 is SGHAT and CDR2 FQNNGV. The CDR3 length is 19 residues. The V and J ends lost 5 bases and 1 base, in that order; junction bases with no gene match: 17. The CDR3 nucleotides are TGTGCCAGCAGCGAAAGTAAGGGACAGGCGACCTATCGCACAGATACGCAGTATTTT. It translates to CASSESKGQATYRTDTQYF.

This clone appeared once. The V gene is TRBV5-6, the J gene TRBJ2-3, with 10 bases lining up with TRBD1. CDR3 length: 16 residues. CDR1 and CDR2 from the germline V gene are SGHDT and YYEEEE. The V and J ends lost 2 bases and 1 base, in that order; junction bases with no gene match: 4. CDR3 amino acids: CASSFKTGGGTDTQYF. CDR3 bases: TGTGCCAGCAGCTTTAAGACAGGGGGCGGCACAGATACGCAGTATTTT.

The rearrangement joins TRBV6-2 or TRBV6-3 to TRBJ2-7; D not resolved. CDR3 length equals 15 residues. Trimming took off 1 base at V and 2 bases at J, with 12 bases between the two ends. Germline CDR1 reads MNHEY; CDR2 reads SVGEGT. CDR3 nucleotides: TGTGCCAGCAGTTACTTTCAGGTGATCACCTACGAGCAGTACTTC. Its protein product is CASSYFQVITYEQYF.

Concerning this clone itself: Other DNA sequences from this sample encode an identical CDR3 as well. CDR3 nucleotides: TGTGCCAGCTCACCTCGGGGGTCCGACTATGGCTACACCTTC. As protein: CASSPRGSDYGYTF. The V and J genes are TRBV18 and TRBJ1-2; a possible D gene is TRBD1 (5 bases). This CDR3 is built from 14 residues. V was cut by 3 bases and J by 3 bases, with 11 bases left in between. Germline V CDR1 and CDR2: KGHSH, LQKENI.

J is TRBJ2-7 and V is TRBV4-3, with D possibly being TRBD1 (7 bases). There are 15 residues in the CDR3. Germline V gene data show CDR1 as LGHNA and CDR2 as YSLEER. V lost 0 bases and J 1 base, leaving 10 bases between the germline ends. This chain's CDR3 is CASSQDQGGSYEQYF. CDR3 DNA sequence: TGCGCCAGCAGCCAAGATCAGGGGGGTTCCTACGAGCAGTACTTC.

The chain has TRBV30 and TRBJ1-5, with unresolved D. V lost 0 bases and J 5 bases, leaving 8 bases between the germline ends. The CDR3 has 13 residues. CDR1 GTSNPN and CDR2 SVGIG come from the germline V gene (reference sequence). CDR3 coding DNA: TGTGCCTGGAGTGTATCGGAGTATCAGCCCCAGCATTTT. It encodes CAWSVSEYQPQHF. Supplemented by reference TRBV30 and TRBJ1-5, the full variable domain reads SQTIHQWPATLVQPVGSPLSLECTVEGTSNPNLYWYRQAAGRGLQLLFYSVGIGQISSEVPQNLSASRPQDRQFILSSKKLLLSDSGFYLCAWSVSEYQPQHFGDGTRLSIL.

The gene calls are TRBV18 and TRBJ1-1; 9 bases match TRBD1. The V gene's germline CDR1 is KGHSH and CDR2 LQKENI. This CDR3 is built from 17 residues. V lost 1 base and J lost 1; bases outside the gene matches: 7. DNA for the CDR3: TGTGCCAGCTCACCACGGAGAGACAGGGGGTCGAACACTGAAGCTTTCTTT. Its translation: CASSPRRDRGSNTEAFF.

CDR3 DNA sequence: TGTGCCAGCAGCCAAGGGAGAGGCAATCAGCCCCAGCATTTT. Residues: CASSQGRGNQPQHF. J is TRBJ1-5 and V is TRBV3-1 (or the pseudogene TRBV3-2), with D unresolved. The V end lost 1 base, the J end lost 2 bases, and 6 bases lay between the germline ends. Germline values: CDR1 LGHDT, CDR2 YNNKEL (reference sequence). The CDR3 totals 14 residues.

In its sample, this clone ranks as medium-sized. The rearrangement uses TRBV5-6 and TRBJ1-2, with 8 bases fitting TRBD1. CDR3 length: 14 amino acids. Germline assignment: CDR1 SGHDT and CDR2 YYEEEE. V lost 1 base and J lost 4; bases outside the gene matches: 3. Here the CDR3 reads CASSLSGTGYGYTF. CDR3 sequence (DNA): TGTGCCAGCAGCTTGTCAGGGACAGGCTATGGCTACACCTTC.